These 26 T cell receptor beta chains originate from one sample sequenced in a study of T cell changes during pregnancy in multiple sclerosis. Sequenced by immunoSEQ multiplex PCR; TCRdb stores in-frame clones only, minus some. Of over 55,000 clones listed, approximately 92% are singletons. This sample comprised peripheral blood, obtained in the first trimester of pregnancy. The receptors derive from a female donor with multiple sclerosis, enrolled in a pregnancy study.

The table lists this clone with a few counts. This rearrangement joins TRBV4-3 to TRBJ2-6; 8 nucleotides line up with TRBD1. The CDR3 spans 16 residues. Germline V CDR1 and CDR2: LGHNA, YSLEER. V trimming: 2 bases; J trimming: 3 bases; junction bases outside the gene matches: 3. The CDR3 DNA follows: TGCGCCAGCAGCCAAAAGACAGGGGTTGGGGCCAACGTCCTGACTTTC. Amino acids: CASSQKTGVGANVLTF.

V gene TRBV9 combines with J gene TRBJ2-3, with 11 nucleotides matching TRBD2. CDR3 length equals 15 residues. Germline values: CDR1 SGDLS, CDR2 YYNGEE. After removal of 3 bases from V and 5 bases from J, the junction contained 5 bases not matched to a gene. CDR3 DNA: TGTGCCAGCAGCGCCTCTGGACTAGCGGGAGATACGCAGTATTTT. It yields the protein CASSASGLAGDTQYF. Looking up the rest from reference TRBV9 and TRBJ2-3 gives the full variable domain: DSGVTQTPKHLITATGQRVTLRCSPRSGDLSVYWYQQSLDQGLQFLIQYYNGEERAKGNILERFSAQQFPDLHSELNLSSLELGDSALYFCASSASGLAGDTQYFGPGTRLTVL.

A note on this clone: Other DNA sequences within the sample encode an identical CDR3. V and J are TRBV5-1 and TRBJ1-1, with a weak D call TRBD1 (5 bases). Germline V gene data show CDR1 as SGHRS and CDR2 as YFSETQ. The CDR3 spans 15 residues. The V end was cut by 4 bases, the J end by 5 bases, with 18 bases between. The CDR3 nucleotides read TGCGCCAGCAGCCTCTCCCCGGGGGAGAGAACTGAAGCTTTCTTT. It is translated as CASSLSPGERTEAFF.

CDR3 DNA: TGTGCCAGCAGTCCAGGGCTTACTCCCTACGAGCAGTACTTC. Translated, it gives CASSPGLTPYEQYF. This chain connects TRBV6-1 to TRBJ2-7, with D tentatively TRBD1 (5 bases). Between the trimmed V and J ends, which lost 5 bases and 2 bases, there was a span of 13 bases. The CDR3 sequence is 14 residues long. CDR1 and CDR2 (germline): MNHNS, SASEGT.

This clone was observed a few times. This chain connects TRBV15 to TRBJ2-7; D not resolved. CDR3 length equals 14 residues. Trimming took 0 bases from V and 2 from J, leaving 8 bases between them. From germline, CDR1 is LNHNV and CDR2 YYDKDF (reference sequence). As DNA, the CDR3 is TGTGCCACCAGCAGAGATTTCGGTACCTACGAGCAGTACTTC. It is translated as CATSRDFGTYEQYF.

In this sample, this clone turned up a few times. The chain is built from TRBV19 and TRBJ2-1; D gene uncertain. The CDR3 extends over 11 amino acids. Germline V lookup: CDR1 LNHDA, CDR2 SQIVND (reference sequence). V lost 4 bases and J lost 6, with 4 bases in between. This chain's CDR3 is CASSTFNEQFF. CDR3 bases: TGTGCCAGTAGTACCTTCAATGAGCAGTTCTTC.

V usage is TRBV9 and J usage is TRBJ2-1; 8 bases map to TRBD2. Germline CDR1 reads SGDLS; CDR2 reads YYNGEE. The CDR3 consists of 16 residues. Unmatched junction bases numbered 9, after V lost 0 bases and J lost 7 bases. The CDR3: CASSVAPGGPYNEQFF. The CDR3, as DNA: TGTGCCAGCAGCGTAGCCCCGGGAGGGCCATATAATGAGCAGTTCTTC. The whole variable domain, remainder taken from reference TRBV9 and TRBJ2-1, is DSGVTQTPKHLITATGQRVTLRCSPRSGDLSVYWYQQSLDQGLQFLIQYYNGEERAKGNILERFSAQQFPDLHSELNLSSLELGDSALYFCASSVAPGGPYNEQFFGPGTRLTVL.

The V gene is TRBV9, the J gene TRBJ2-5; 11 bases map to TRBD1. The CDR3 totals 16 residues. The germline V gene has CDR1 SGDLS and CDR2 YYNGEE. Trimming removed 4 bases from V and 2 bases from J; junction bases left unmatched: 7. The CDR3 protein is CASSPHRDRGQETQYF. In nucleotides, the CDR3 is TGTGCCAGCAGCCCACACCGGGACAGGGGGCAAGAGACCCAGTACTTC.

The rearrangement links TRBV7-3 to TRBJ2-5; unclear D gene. V lost 2 bases to trimming and J lost 4 bases, with 8 bases between them. CDR3 length: 13 residues. Germline loops: CDR1 SGHTA, CDR2 FQGTGA. CDR3 residues: CASSLRPGETQYF. DNA for the CDR3: TGTGCCAGCAGCTTACGTCCAGGAGAGACCCAGTACTTC.

The chain uses TRBV28 and TRBJ1-5; TRBD1 might be the D (6 bases). The germline V gene has CDR1 MDHEN and CDR2 SYDVKM. Trimming left V 5 bases short and J 0 bases short, with 14 bases between. The CDR3 sequence is 16 residues long. The CDR3 region has the DNA TGTGCCAGCAGTCCCCCCCGGGACAATAGCAATCAGCCCCAGCATTTT. Encoded protein: CASSPPRDNSNQPQHF.

This sequence joins TRBV28 and TRBJ2-7, with D possibly being TRBD1 (6 bases). The V end lost 6 bases, the J end lost 1 base, and 19 bases lay between the germline ends. There are 16 residues in the CDR3. The germline V gene encodes CDR1 MDHEN and CDR2 SYDVKM. The CDR3 nucleotides are TGTGCCAGCAGCCCGTATGTCCAGGGGATTTCCTACGAGCAGTACTTC. This sequence encodes CASSPYVQGISYEQYF.

The chain combines TRBV25-1 with TRBJ2-3; 10 nucleotides align to TRBD2. The CDR3 contains 14 residues. Germline CDR1 MGHDK, CDR2 SYGVNS. The trim removed 8 bases at V and 6 bases at J, leaving 8 bases unmatched. The CDR3 loop reads CASAQREGRDTQYF. The DNA of the CDR3 is TGTGCCAGCGCACAGCGGGAGGGCAGGGATACGCAGTATTTT.

The chain is built from TRBV7-9 and TRBJ2-7; 8 nucleotides align to TRBD2. V lost 4 bases, J lost 3 bases, and 11 bases stayed unmatched. From germline, CDR1 is SEHNR and CDR2 FQNEAQ (reference sequence). The CDR3 is 16 amino acids. The CDR3 is CASSYVGPREVYEQYF. DNA of the CDR3: TGTGCCAGCAGCTATGTCGGGCCGCGGGAGGTCTACGAGCAGTACTTC.

The V gene is TRBV2, the J gene TRBJ2-3; D may be TRBD1 (5 bases). Trimming took off 2 bases at V and 7 bases at J, with 13 bases between the two ends. From germline, CDR1 is SNHLY and CDR2 FYNNEI. This CDR3 has 14 residues. CDR3 DNA sequence: TGTGCCAGCAGTGAACAGGGCCCTAGTCATACGCAGTATTTT. Translating gives CASSEQGPSHTQYF. The full variable domain, in which reference TRBV2 and TRBJ2-3 provide the parts outside the CDR3, is EPEVTQTPSHQVTQMGQEVILRCVPISNHLYFYWYRQILGQKVEFLVSFYNNEISEKSEIFDDQFSVERPDGSNFTLKIRSTKLEDSAMYFCASSEQGPSHTQYFGPGTRLTVL.

The chain couples TRBV5-6 to TRBJ2-1; 7 nucleotides line up with TRBD1. Losses at the gene ends were 3 bases for V and 7 bases for J; bases not matched to a gene: 4. Germline assignment: CDR1 SGHDT and CDR2 YYEEEE. This CDR3 region has 13 residues. Here the CDR3 reads CASSSTGVNEQFF. CDR3 nucleotides: TGTGCCAGCAGCTCCACAGGGGTTAATGAGCAGTTCTTC.

V and J are TRBV9 and TRBJ2-7; the match to TRBD1 covers 7 bases. The germline gives CDR1 SGDLS, CDR2 YYNGEE. V shed 0 bases and J 4 bases; nucleotides not matched to a gene: 7. The CDR3 has 15 residues. The CDR3 DNA reads TGTGCCAGCAGCGTAGGGGAGACAGGGAGTTACGAGCAGTACTTC. It codes for CASSVGETGSYEQYF.

This chain uses TRBV4-2 with TRBJ1-5; possibly TRBD1 for D (6 bases). CDR3 length: 18 amino acids. The germline CDR1 and CDR2 sequences are LGHNA and YNFKEQ. Trimming removed 0 bases from V and 7 bases from J, with 22 bases in between. CDR3 amino acids: CASSQDRGGDRGRQPQHF. Here the CDR3 DNA reads TGTGCCAGCAGCCAAGATAGAGGGGGGGATAGGGGCCGGCAGCCCCAGCATTTT.

The chain has TRBV7-2 and TRBJ2-7; 10 bases are shared with TRBD2. The CDR3 contains 14 residues. The V segment lost 5 bases and the J segment 12 bases; nucleotides outside the gene matches: 13. Germline CDR1 reads SGHTA; CDR2 reads FQGNSA. CDR3 bases: TGTGCCAGCAGCCTCCTGGCTAGCGGGGGCGAAAGGTACTTC. Translation gives CASSLLASGGERYF.

This chain uses TRBV7-2 with TRBJ2-6; D perhaps matches TRBD2 (6 bases). The germline V and J ends were trimmed by 5 bases and 2 bases, with 22 bases remaining between them. The germline V gene has CDR1 SGHTA and CDR2 FQGNSA. The CDR3 covers 19 residues. The CDR3 DNA follows: TGTGCCAGCAGCACCGCCCAACTAGCAGGGTTGGCTGGGGCCAACGTCCTGACTTTC. Its protein product is CASSTAQLAGLAGANVLTF. The variable domain in full, completed from reference TRBV7-2 and TRBJ2-6, reads GAGVSQSPSNKVTEKGKDVELRCDPISGHTALYWYRQSLGQGLEFLIYFQGNSAPDKSGLPSDRFSAERTGGSVSTLTIQRTQQEDSAVYLCASSTAQLAGLAGANVLTFGAGSRLTVL.

V is TRBV15 and J is TRBJ2-7; TRBD2 matches 9 bases. The CDR3 sequence is 15 residues long. V gave up 4 bases and J gave up 3 bases; unmatched junction bases: 7. CDR1 LNHNV and CDR2 YYDKDF come from the germline V gene (reference sequence). CDR3 nucleotides: TGTGCCACCAGCAACAAGGGACTAGCTGACTACGAGCAGTACTTC. This gives the protein CATSNKGLADYEQYF.

The J gene is TRBJ1-1, the V gene TRBV7-3, with no clear D. The V end was cut by 5 bases, the J end by 3 bases, with 10 bases between. The CDR3 covers 13 residues. Germline V gene sequence: CDR1 SGHTA, CDR2 FQGTGA. The CDR3 protein is CASSPRRDTEAFF. The CDR3 coding sequence is TGTGCCAGCAGCCCCCGAAGAGACACTGAAGCTTTCTTT.

The chain joins TRBV7-9 to TRBJ1-3; D uncertain. CDR1 is SEHNR and CDR2 is FQNEAQ in the germline V gene (reference sequence). The CDR3 runs to 17 residues. V was pared by 3 bases and J by 3 bases, with 18 bases between. CDR3 residues: CASSFAGGPPSGNTIYF. In DNA form, the CDR3 reads TGTGCCAGCAGCTTCGCGGGAGGGCCCCCAAGTGGAAACACCATATATTTT.

The chain combines TRBV5-4 with TRBJ1-2; TRBD1 agrees at 7 bases. This CDR3 comprises 13 residues. CDR1 SGHNT and CDR2 YYREEE come from the germline V gene (reference sequence). The trim removed 4 bases at V and 8 bases at J, leaving 8 bases unmatched. The chain's CDR3 is CASSPRTGKGYTF. The CDR3 DNA is TGTGCCAGCAGCCCTCGGACAGGCAAAGGCTACACCTTC.

The rearrangement uses TRBV11-3 and TRBJ1-3; D is unclear. In germline, CDR1 is SGHNT, CDR2 YENEEA. The CDR3 has 15 residues. Deletions cut 1 base from V and 0 bases from J, with 7 bases between. CDR3 amino acids: CASSLGTSSGNTIYF. In DNA form, the CDR3 reads TGTGCCAGCAGCTTAGGAACTAGCTCTGGAAACACCATATATTTT.

The V and J genes are TRBV18 and TRBJ2-1, with D perhaps TRBD2 (6 bases). This CDR3 spans 16 amino acids. From germline, CDR1 is KGHSH and CDR2 LQKENI. Trimming removed 1 base from V and 6 bases from J, with 16 bases in between. CDR3 coding DNA: TGTGCCAGCTCACCACTGGGAGGCCAAAGAAGCAATGAGCAGTTCTTC. It is translated as CASSPLGGQRSNEQFF.

The rearrangement uses TRBV9 and TRBJ1-2; D is uncertain. V was pared by 4 bases and J by 4 bases, with 20 bases between. The germline gives CDR1 SGDLS, CDR2 YYNGEE. There are 16 residues in the CDR3. CDR3 residues: CASSSEIGRRGYGYTF. CDR3 nucleotides: TGTGCCAGCAGCTCAGAGATCGGGCGCCGGGGCTATGGCTACACCTTC.